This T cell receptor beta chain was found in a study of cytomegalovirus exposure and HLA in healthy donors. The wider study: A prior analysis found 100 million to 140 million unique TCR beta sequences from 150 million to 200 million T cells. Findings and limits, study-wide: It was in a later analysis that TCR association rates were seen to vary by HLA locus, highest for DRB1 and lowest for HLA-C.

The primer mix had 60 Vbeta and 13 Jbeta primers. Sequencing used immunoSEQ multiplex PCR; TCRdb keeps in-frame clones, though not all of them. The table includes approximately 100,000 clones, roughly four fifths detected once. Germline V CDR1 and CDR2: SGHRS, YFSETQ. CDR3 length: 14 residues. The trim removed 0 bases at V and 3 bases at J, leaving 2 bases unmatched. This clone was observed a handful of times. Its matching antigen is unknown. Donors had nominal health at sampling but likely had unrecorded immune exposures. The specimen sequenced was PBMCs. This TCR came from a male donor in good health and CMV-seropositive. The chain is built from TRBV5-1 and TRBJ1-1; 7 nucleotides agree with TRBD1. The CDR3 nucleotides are TGCGCCAGCAGCTTGGGGGACAGAGACACTGAAGCTTTCTTT. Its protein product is CASSLGDRDTEAFF.